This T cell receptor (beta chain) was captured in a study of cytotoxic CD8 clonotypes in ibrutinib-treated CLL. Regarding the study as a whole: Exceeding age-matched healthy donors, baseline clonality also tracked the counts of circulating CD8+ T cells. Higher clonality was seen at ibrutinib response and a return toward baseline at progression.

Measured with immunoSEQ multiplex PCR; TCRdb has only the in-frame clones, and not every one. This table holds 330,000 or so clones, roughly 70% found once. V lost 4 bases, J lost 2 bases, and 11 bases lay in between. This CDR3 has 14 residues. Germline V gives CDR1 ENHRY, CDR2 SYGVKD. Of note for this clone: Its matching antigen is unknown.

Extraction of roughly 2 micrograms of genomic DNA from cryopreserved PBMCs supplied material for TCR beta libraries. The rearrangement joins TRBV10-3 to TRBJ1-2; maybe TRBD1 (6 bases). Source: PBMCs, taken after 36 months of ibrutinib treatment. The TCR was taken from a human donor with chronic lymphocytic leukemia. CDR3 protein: CAISAGAQNYGYTF. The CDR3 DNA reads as TGTGCCATCAGTGCAGGGGCCCAGAACTATGGCTACACCTTC.